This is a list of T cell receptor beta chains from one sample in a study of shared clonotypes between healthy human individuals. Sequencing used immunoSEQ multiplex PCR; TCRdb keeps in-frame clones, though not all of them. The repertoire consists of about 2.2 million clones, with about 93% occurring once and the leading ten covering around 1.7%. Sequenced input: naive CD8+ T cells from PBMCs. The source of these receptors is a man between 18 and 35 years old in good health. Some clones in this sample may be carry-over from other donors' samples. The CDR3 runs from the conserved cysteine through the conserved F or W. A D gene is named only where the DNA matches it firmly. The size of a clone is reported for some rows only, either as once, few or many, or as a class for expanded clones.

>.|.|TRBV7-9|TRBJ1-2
TGTGCCAGCAGCTTAGGGGCCCTAAGTGGGGGCTACACCTTC
CASSLGALSGGYTF
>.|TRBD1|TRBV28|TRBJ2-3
TGTGCCAGCAGTTTCTCATTCCGGACAGGGGTTAGTACAGATACGCAGTATTTT
CASSFSFRTGVSTDTQYF
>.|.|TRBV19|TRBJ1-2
TGTGCCAGTAGTATCAACCTGGATGGCTACACCTTC
CASSINLDGYTF
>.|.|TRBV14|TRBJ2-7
TGTGCCAGCAGCCCAAATTGGTACGAGCAGTACTTC
CASSPNWYEQYF
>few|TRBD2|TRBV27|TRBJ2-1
TGTGCCAGCAGTTTGCGGGAGGGCTACAATGAGCAGTTCTTC
CASSLREGYNEQFF
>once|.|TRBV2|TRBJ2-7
TGTGCCAGCAGTTACGGGGGGCAGGATACCTACGAGCAGTACTTC
CASSYGGQDTYEQYF
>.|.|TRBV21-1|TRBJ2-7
TGTGCCAGCAGCCTACGGACACGCTACGAGCAGTACTTC
CASSLRTRYEQYF
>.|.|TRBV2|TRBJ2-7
TGTGCCAGCAGCGAAATAGGATCAGAGCAGTACTTC
CASSEIGSEQYF
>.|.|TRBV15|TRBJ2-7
TGTGCCACCAGCAGTGGACAGTGGGTGACCTACGAGCAGTACTTC
CATSSGQWVTYEQYF
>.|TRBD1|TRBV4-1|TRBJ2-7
TGCGCCAGCAGCCAAACCGGGACAGGGGCTTACGAGCAGTACTTC
CASSQTGTGAYEQYF
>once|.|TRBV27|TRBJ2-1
TGTGCCAGCAGTGGGGTAGTTTACAATGAGCAGTTCTTC
CASSGVVYNEQFF
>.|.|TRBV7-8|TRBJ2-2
TGTGCCAGCAGCCCCAGGATGACTAGACCGAACACCGGGGAGCTGTTTTTT
CASSPRMTRPNTGELFF
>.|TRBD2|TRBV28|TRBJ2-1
TGTGCCAGCAGTTTGCCCAAACTAGCGGGAGGGCCGGGCTCCTACAATGAGCAGTTCTTC
CASSLPKLAGGPGSYNEQFF
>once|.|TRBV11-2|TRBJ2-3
TGTGCCAGCAGCTTAGAGACACGGGACACAGATACGCAGTATTTT
CASSLETRDTDTQYF